This T cell receptor (beta chain) was captured in a study of CD8 T cells in Susac syndrome. CDR3 length: 15 residues. V was clipped by 8 bases and J by 5 bases, with 18 bases between them. CDR1 is SNHLY and CDR2 is FYNNEI in the germline V gene. TEMRA cells were FACS-enriched, and CD8+ and CD4+ T cells were isolated negatively. Reverse transcription of about 0.45 to 1 ug RNA was performed with random hexamers. Amplification of TCR beta CDR3 used immunoSEQ multiplex PCR across 54 Vbeta and 13 Jbeta. TCRdb re-called the immunoSEQ multiplex PCR reads with MiXCR, one entry per CDR3 protein. The sample contains over 350,000 distinct CDR3 sequences, about 85% of which appear only once.

This TCR was recovered from a human donor with multiple sclerosis. The source material was CD8+ T cells from PBMCs. The chain employs TRBV2 and TRBJ1-4; tentative D call: TRBD1 (6 bases). CDR3 nucleotide sequence: TGTGCCAGCGGTATGACAGGTGGCACCAATGAAAAACTGTTTTTT. Translated, it gives CASGMTGGTNEKLFF.